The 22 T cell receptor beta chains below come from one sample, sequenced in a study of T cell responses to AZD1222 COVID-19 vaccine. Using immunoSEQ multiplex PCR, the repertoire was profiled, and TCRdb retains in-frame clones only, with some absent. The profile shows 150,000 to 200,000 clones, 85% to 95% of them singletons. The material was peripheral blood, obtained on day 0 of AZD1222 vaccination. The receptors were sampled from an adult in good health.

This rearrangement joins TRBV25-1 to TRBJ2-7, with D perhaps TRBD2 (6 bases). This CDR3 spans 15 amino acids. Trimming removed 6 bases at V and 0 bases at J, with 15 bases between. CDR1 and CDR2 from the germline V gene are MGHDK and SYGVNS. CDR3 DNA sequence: TGTGCCAGCAGACGGGAGTTATCGAGCTCCTACGAGCAGTACTTC. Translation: CASRRELSSSYEQYF.

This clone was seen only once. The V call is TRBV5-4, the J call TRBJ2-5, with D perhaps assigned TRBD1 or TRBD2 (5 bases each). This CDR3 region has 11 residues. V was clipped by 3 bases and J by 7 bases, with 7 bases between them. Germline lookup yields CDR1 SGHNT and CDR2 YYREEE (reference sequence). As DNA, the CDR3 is TGTGCCAGCAGCTGGGGGTTGACCCAGTACTTC. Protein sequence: CASSWGLTQYF.

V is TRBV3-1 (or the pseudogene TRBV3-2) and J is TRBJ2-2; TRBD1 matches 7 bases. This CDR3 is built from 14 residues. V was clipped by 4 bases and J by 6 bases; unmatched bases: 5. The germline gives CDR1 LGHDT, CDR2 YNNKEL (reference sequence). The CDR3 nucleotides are TGTGCCAGCAGCCCCAGCACAGGGGCCGGGGAGCTGTTTTTT. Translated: CASSPSTGAGELFF.

The CDR3 here is CASSFSSGTTGGHEQYF. The CDR3 DNA follows: TGTGCCAGCAGCTTCTCTAGCGGGACTACTGGGGGGCACGAGCAGTACTTC. The chain links TRBV5-4 to TRBJ2-7, with 9 bases lining up with TRBD2. CDR1 is SGHNT, CDR2 YYREEE, per germline (reference sequence). The CDR3 has 17 residues. Losses at the gene ends were 2 bases for V and 5 bases for J; bases not matched to a gene: 14.

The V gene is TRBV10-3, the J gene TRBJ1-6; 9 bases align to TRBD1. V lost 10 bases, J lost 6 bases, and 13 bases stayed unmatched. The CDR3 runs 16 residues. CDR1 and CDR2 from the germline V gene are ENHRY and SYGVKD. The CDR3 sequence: CATPGTGTNFNSPLHF. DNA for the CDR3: TGTGCCACCCCCGGGACAGGGACCAACTTTAATTCACCCCTCCACTTT.

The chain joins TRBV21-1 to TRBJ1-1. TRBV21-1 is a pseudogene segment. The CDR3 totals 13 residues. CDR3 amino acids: CASSKFRIVEAFF. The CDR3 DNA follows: TGTGCCAGCAGCAAATTCCGAATTGTTGAAGCTTTCTTT.

The CDR3 here is CAIRPDTSNEKLFF. CDR3 sequence (DNA): TGTGCCATCAGGCCTGACACTAGTAATGAAAAACTGTTTTTT. This chain connects TRBV10-3 to TRBJ1-4; D unclear. Per germline, CDR1 ENHRY and CDR2 SYGVKD. V was pared by 6 bases and J by 4 bases, with 12 bases between. The CDR3 totals 14 residues.

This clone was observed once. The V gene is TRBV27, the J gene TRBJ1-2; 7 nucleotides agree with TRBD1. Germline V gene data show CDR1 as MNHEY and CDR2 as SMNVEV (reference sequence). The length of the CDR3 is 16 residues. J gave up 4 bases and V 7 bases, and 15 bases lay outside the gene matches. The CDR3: CASTLTGPGGFYGYTF. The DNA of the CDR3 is TGTGCCAGCACCCTGACAGGGCCGGGGGGTTTCTATGGCTACACCTTC.

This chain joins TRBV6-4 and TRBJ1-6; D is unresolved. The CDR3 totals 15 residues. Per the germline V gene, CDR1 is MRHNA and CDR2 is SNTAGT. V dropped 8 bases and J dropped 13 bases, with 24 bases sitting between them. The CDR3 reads CASRREDHNAHPLHF. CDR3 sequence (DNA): TGTGCCAGCCGTAGGGAGGATCATAACGCCCATCCCCTCCACTTT.

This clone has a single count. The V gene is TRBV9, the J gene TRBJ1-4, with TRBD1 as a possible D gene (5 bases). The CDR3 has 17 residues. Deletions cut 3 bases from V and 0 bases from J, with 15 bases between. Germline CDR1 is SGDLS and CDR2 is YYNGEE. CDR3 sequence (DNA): TGTGCCAGCAGCGCCACCCTCCAGGGATCAACTAATGAAAAACTGTTTTTT. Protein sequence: CASSATLQGSTNEKLFF.

The CDR3 loop is CAWSMATGWRQETQYF. The CDR3 region has the DNA TGTGCCTGGAGTATGGCCACCGGGTGGAGGCAAGAGACCCAGTACTTC. The V call is TRBV30, the J call TRBJ2-5; TRBD2 might be the D (5 bases). CDR1 is GTSNPN, CDR2 SVGIG, per germline (reference sequence). This CDR3 has 16 amino acids. The V end was cut by 2 bases, the J end by 2 bases, with 18 bases between.

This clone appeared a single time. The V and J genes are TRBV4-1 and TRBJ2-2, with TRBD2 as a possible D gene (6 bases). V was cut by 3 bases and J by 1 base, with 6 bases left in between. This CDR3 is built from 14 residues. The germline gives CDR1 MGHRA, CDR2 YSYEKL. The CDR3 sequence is CASSQTRNTGELFF. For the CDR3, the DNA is TGCGCCAGCAGCCAGACTAGGAACACCGGGGAGCTGTTTTTT.

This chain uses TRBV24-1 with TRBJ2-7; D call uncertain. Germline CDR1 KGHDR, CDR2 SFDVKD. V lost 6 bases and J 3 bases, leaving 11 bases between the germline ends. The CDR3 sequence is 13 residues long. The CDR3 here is CATSSSVSYEQYF. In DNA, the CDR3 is TGTGCCACCAGTTCGTCCGTGAGCTACGAGCAGTACTTC.

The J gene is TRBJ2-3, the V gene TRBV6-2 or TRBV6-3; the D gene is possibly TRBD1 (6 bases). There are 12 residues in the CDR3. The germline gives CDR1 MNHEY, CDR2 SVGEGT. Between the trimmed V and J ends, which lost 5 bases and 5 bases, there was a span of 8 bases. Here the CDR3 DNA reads TGTGCCAGCAGTGGGGACAAAGATACGCAGTATTTT. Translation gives CASSGDKDTQYF.

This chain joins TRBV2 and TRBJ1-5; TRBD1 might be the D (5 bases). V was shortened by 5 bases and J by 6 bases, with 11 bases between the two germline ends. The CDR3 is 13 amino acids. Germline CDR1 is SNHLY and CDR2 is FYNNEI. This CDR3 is CASSRGRTQPQHF. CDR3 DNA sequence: TGTGCCAGCAGTCGGGGGAGGACTCAGCCCCAGCATTTT.

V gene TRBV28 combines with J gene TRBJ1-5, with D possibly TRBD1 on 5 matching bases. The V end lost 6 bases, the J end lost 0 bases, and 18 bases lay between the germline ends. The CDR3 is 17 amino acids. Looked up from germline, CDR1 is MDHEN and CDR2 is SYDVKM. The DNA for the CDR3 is TGTGCCAGCAGATCAGGGAATCAAGGATATAGCAATCAGCCCCAGCATTTT. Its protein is CASRSGNQGYSNQPQHF.

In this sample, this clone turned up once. Here the CDR3 DNA reads TGTGCCAGCAGTTTAACTCGGCCAGGGAGATTACTAAACACCATATATTTT. Translation: CASSLTRPGRLLNTIYF. The chain carries TRBV27 and TRBJ1-3, with D possibly TRBD1 on 5 matching bases. The CDR3 loop spans 17 amino acids. V dropped 2 bases and J dropped 6 bases, with 20 bases sitting between them. Germline V lookup: CDR1 MNHEY, CDR2 SMNVEV (reference sequence).

The CDR3 sequence is CASSPEYSNQPQHF. CDR3 coding DNA: TGTGCCAGCAGTCCGGAATATAGCAATCAGCCCCAGCATTTT. This rearrangement joins TRBV6-2 or TRBV6-3 to TRBJ1-5; D call uncertain. Trimming left V 5 bases short and J 0 bases short, with 8 bases between. The CDR3 totals 14 residues. CDR1 is MNHEY and CDR2 is SVGEGT in the germline V gene.

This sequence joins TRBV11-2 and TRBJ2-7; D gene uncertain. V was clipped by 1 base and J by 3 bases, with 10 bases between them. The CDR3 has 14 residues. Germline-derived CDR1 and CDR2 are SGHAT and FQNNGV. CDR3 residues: CASSLGDGGYEQYF. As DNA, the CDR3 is TGTGCCAGCAGCTTAGGAGACGGCGGCTACGAGCAGTACTTC.

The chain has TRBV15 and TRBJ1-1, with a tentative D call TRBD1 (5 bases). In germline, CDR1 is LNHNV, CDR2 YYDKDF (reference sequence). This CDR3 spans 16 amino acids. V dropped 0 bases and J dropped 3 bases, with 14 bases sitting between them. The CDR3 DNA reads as TGTGCCACCAGCAGAGATCCCAGGGAGGGATACACTGAAGCTTTCTTT. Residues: CATSRDPREGYTEAFF.

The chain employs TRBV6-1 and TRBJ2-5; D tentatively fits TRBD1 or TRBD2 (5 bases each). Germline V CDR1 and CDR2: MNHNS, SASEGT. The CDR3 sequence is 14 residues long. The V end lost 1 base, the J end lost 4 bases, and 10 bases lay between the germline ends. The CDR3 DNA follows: TGTGCCAGCAGTGAAGAGGGACGGGGAGAGACCCAGTACTTC. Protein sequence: CASSEEGRGETQYF.

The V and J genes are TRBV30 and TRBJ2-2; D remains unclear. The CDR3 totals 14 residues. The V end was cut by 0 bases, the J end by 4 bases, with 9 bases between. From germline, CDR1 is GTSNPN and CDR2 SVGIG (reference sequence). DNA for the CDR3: TGTGCCTGGAGTGTACGGTGGGGCACCGGGGAGCTGTTTTTT. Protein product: CAWSVRWGTGELFF.